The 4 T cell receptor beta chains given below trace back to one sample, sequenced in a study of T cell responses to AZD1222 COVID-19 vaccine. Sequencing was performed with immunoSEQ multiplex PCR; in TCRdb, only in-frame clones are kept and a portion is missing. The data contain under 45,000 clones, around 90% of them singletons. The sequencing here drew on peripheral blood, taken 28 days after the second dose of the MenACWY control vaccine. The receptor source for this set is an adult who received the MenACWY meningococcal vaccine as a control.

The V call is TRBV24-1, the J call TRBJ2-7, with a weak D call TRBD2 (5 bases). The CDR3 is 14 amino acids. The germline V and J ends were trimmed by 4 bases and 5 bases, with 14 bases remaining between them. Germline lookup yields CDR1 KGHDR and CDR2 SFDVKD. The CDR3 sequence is CATSDPDYTNEQYF. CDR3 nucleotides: TGTGCCACCAGTGACCCAGACTATACCAACGAGCAGTACTTC.

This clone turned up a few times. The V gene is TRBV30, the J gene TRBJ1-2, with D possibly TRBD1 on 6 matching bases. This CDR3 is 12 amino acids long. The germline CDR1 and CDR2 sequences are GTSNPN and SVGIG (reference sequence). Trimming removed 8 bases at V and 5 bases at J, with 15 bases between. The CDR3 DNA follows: TGTGCCGGATGGACAGCAAAGTATGGCTACACCTTC. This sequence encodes CAGWTAKYGYTF.

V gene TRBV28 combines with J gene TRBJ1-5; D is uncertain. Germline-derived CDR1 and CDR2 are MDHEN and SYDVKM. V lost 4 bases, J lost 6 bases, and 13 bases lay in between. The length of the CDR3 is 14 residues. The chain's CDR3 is CASSWVDRGQPQHF. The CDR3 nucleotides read TGTGCCAGCAGTTGGGTAGACCGGGGTCAGCCCCAGCATTTT. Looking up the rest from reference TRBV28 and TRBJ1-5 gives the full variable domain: DVKVTQSSRYLVKRTGEKVFLECVQDMDHENMFWYRQDPGLGLRLIYFSYDVKMKEKGDIPEGYSVSREKKERFSLILESASTNQTSMYLCASSWVDRGQPQHFGDGTRLSIL.

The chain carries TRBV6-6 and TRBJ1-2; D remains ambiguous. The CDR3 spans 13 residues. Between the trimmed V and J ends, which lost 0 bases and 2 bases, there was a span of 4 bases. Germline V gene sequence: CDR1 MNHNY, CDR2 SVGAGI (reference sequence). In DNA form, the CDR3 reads TGTGCCAGCAGTTACTCGGACAACTATGGCTACACCTTC. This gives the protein CASSYSDNYGYTF.